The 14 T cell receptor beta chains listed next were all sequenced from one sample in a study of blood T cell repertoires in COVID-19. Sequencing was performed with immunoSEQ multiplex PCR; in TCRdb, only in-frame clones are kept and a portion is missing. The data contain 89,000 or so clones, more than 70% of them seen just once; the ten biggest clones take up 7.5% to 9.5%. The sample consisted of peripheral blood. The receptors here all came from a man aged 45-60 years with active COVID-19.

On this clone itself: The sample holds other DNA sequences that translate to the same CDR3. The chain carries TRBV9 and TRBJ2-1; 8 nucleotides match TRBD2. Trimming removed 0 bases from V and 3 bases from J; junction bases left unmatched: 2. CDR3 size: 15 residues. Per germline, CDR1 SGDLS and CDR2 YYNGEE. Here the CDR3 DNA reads TGTGCCAGCAGCGTAGGGCTAGCGGGCTACAATGAGCAGTTCTTC. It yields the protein CASSVGLAGYNEQFF.

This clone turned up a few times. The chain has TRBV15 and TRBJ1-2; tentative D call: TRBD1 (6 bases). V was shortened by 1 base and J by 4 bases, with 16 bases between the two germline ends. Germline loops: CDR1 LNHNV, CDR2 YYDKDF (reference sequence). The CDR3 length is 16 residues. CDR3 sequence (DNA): TGTGCCACCAGCAGAGCCGGACAGATATTCCTCTATGGCTACACCTTC. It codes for CATSRAGQIFLYGYTF.

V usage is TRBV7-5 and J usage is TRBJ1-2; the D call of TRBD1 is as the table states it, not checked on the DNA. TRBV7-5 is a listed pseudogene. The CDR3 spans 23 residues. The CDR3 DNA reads TGTGTCAGAGGGGTTAGACGCACCCAACCCCTTGACAGGACAGCCTTGGGGTCATATGGCTACACCTTC. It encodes CVRGVRRTQPLDRTALGSYGYTF.

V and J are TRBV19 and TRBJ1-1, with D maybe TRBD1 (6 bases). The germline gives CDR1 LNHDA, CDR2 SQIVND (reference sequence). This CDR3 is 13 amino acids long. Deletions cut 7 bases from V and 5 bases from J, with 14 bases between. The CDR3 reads CASTPERGTEAFF. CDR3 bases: TGTGCCAGTACCCCGGAGAGGGGGACTGAAGCTTTCTTT.

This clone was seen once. CDR3 sequence reads: CASSVDSGSYEQYF. The CDR3 DNA follows: TGTGCCAGCAGCGTAGATTCAGGTTCCTACGAGCAGTACTTC. This chain uses TRBV9 with TRBJ2-7; no firm D call. The CDR3 runs to 14 residues. In germline, CDR1 is SGDLS, CDR2 YYNGEE. Trimming stripped 0 bases from V and 1 base from J, with 8 bases between.

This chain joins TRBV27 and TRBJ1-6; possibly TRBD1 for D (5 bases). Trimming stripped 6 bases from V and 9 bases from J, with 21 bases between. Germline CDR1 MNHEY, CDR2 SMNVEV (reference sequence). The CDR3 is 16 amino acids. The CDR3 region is CASRPPSGLSSSPLHF. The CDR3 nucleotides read TGTGCCAGCAGACCCCCCTCAGGGCTAAGCTCTTCACCCCTCCACTTT.

CDR3 nucleotides: TGTGCCAGCAGCCTCGGACAGTCTACCGAGCAGTACTTC. Protein product: CASSLGQSTEQYF. The V call is TRBV5-4, the J call TRBJ2-7, with D maybe TRBD1 (6 bases). Germline CDR1 reads SGHNT; CDR2 reads YYREEE (reference sequence). The length of the CDR3 is 13 residues. V gave up 4 bases and J gave up 6 bases, with 14 bases separating them.

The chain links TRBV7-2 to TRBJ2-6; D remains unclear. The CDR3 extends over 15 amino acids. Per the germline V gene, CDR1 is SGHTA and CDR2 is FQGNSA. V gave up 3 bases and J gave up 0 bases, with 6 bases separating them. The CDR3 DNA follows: TGTGCCAGCAGCTTCCCGAGCTCTGGGGCCAACGTCCTGACTTTC. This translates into CASSFPSSGANVLTF.

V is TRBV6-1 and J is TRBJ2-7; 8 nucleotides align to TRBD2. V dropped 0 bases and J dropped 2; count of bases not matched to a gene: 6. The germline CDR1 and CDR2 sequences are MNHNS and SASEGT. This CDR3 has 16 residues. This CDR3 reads CASSEAPAGGPYEQYF. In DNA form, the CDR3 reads TGTGCCAGCAGTGAAGCGCCGGCGGGAGGCCCCTACGAGCAGTACTTC.

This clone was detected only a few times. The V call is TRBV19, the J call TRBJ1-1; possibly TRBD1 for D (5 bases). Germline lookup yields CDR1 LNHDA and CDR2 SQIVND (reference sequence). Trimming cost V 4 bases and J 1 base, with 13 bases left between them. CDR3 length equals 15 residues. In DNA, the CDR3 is TGTGCCAGTAGTACCCTACAGGACCCGAACACTGAAGCTTTCTTT. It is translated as CASSTLQDPNTEAFF.

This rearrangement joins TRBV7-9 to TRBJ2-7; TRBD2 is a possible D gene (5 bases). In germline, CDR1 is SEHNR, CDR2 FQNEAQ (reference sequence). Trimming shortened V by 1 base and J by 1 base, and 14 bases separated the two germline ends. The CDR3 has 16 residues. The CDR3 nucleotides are TGTGCCAGCAGCTTAGAGTTGGGGAGAGGATCCTACGAGCAGTACTTC. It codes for CASSLELGRGSYEQYF.

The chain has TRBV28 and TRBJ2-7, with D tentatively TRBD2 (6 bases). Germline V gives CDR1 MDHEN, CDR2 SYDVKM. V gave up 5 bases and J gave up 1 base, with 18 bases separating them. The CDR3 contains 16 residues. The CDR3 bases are TGTGCCAGCAGTCCGCTGCAAGGAGGGAAGTCCTACGAGCAGTACTTC. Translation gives CASSPLQGGKSYEQYF.

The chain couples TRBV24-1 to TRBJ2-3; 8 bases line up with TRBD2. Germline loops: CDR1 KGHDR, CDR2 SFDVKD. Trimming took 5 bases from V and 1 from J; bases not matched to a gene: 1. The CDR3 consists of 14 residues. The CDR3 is CATSVGGGTDTQYF. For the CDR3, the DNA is TGTGCCACCAGTGTCGGGGGGGGCACAGATACGCAGTATTTT.

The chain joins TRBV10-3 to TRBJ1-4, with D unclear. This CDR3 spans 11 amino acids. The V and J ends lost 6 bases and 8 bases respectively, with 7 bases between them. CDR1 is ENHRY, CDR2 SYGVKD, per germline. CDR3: CAIRATEKLFF. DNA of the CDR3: TGTGCCATCAGGGCCACCGAAAAACTGTTTTTT.